This TCR beta chain is drawn from a study of shared clonotypes between healthy human individuals. Trimming removed 4 bases from V and 1 base from J, with 15 bases in between. CDR3 length: 16 amino acids. CDR1 is SGHAT, CDR2 FQNNGV, per germline. In the original processing: There were no quality scores in the junction-only immunoSEQ sequences, so filtering differed. Here immunoSEQ multiplex PCR was the method, and the copy in TCRdb shows in-frame clones only, minus some. That table furnishes V, J and clone size, whereas the DNA furnished D and trimming. Here the sample spans under 1,900,000 clones, 98% to 99% being singletons.

Specimen: naive CD4+ T cells sorted from blood. Noted subset: CD45RA+ positively selected. The chain recombines TRBV11-2 with TRBJ2-3, with a possible D match to TRBD1 (6 bases). The clonotype comes from a man younger than 40 in good health. The DNA for the CDR3 is TGTGCCAGCAGCTCTCCATGGGGGCCCGGCACAGATACGCAGTATTTT. This codes for CASSSPWGPGTDTQYF.